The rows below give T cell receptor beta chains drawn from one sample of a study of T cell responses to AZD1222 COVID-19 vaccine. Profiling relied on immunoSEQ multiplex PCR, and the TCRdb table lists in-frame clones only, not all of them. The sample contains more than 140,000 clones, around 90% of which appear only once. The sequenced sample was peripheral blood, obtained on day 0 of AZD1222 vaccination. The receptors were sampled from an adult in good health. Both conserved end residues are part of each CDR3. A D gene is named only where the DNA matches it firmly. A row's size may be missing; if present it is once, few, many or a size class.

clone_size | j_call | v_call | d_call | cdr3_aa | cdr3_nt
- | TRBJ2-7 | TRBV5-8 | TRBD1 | CASSLGYGTGFYEQYF | TGTGCCAGCAGCTTGGGTTACGGGACAGGGTTCTACGAGCAGTACTTC
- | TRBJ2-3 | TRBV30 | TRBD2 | CAWSVKSSGPTDTQYF | TGTGCCTGGAGTGTAAAGTCTAGCGGACCCACAGATACGCAGTATTTT
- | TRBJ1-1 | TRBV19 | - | CASSIPTVTEAFF | TGTGCCAGTAGTATTCCGACAGTCACTGAAGCTTTCTTT
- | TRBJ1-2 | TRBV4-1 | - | CASSQDQSGITHPNYGYTF | TGCGCCAGCAGCCAAGATCAGTCGGGGATTACCCACCCTAACTATGGCTACACCTTC
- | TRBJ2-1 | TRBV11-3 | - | CASSYQKSSYNEQFF | TGTGCCAGCAGCTACCAGAAGAGCTCCTACAATGAGCAGTTCTTC
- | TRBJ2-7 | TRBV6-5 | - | CASRAWKGGPYEQYF | TGTGCCAGCAGGGCTTGGAAGGGGGGTCCCTACGAGCAGTACTTC
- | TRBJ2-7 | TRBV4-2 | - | CASSQGSGMTYEQYF | TGTGCCAGCAGCCAAGGCTCTGGAATGACCTACGAGCAGTACTTC
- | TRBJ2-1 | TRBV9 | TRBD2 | CASSAREGDNEQFF | TGTGCCAGCAGCGCTCGGGAGGGGGACAATGAGCAGTTCTTC
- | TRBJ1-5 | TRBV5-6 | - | CASSHSGAAQHF | TGTGCCAGCAGCCACAGCGGTGCGGCCCAGCATTTT
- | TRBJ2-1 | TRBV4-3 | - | CASSQDQEESSYNEQFF | TGCGCCAGCAGCCAAGATCAGGAGGAGAGCTCCTACAATGAGCAGTTCTTC
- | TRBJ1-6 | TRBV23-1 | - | CASSQGRRSSYNSPLHF | TGCGCCAGCAGTCAAGGTCGGAGAAGCTCCTATAATTCACCCCTCCACTTT
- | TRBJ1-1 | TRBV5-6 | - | CASSLIGASNTEAFF | TGTGCCAGCAGCTTGATTGGGGCTTCGAACACTGAAGCTTTCTTT
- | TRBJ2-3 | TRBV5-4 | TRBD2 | CASRPSLAGENTDTQYF | TGTGCCAGCAGACCCTCTTTAGCGGGGGAGAACACAGATACGCAGTATTTT
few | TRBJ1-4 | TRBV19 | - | CASSLLRDFNEKLFF | TGTGCCAGTAGCCTACTCAGGGATTTTAATGAAAAACTGTTTTTT
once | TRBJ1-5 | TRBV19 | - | CASNPGRRDNQPQHF | TGTGCCAGTAATCCGGGTAGGAGGGATAATCAGCCCCAGCATTTT
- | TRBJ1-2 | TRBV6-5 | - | CASSYGSYGYTF | TGTGCCAGCAGTTATGGGAGCTATGGCTACACCTTC
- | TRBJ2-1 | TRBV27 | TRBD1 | CASSAGTGAFNEQFF | TGTGCCAGCAGTGCGGGGACAGGGGCCTTCAATGAGCAGTTCTTC
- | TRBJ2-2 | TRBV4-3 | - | CASSQDERGPGELFF | TGCGCCAGCAGCCAAGATGAGAGAGGCCCCGGGGAGCTGTTTTTT
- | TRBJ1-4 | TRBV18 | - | CASSPLQGREKLFF | TGTGCCAGCTCACCTCTACAGGGTCGAGAAAAACTGTTTTTT
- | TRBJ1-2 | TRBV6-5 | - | CASSFPLEGLTF | TGTGCCAGCAGCTTCCCCCTGGAGGGTCTCACCTTC
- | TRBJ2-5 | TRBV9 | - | CASSVAGAGETQYF | TGTGCCAGCAGCGTAGCGGGAGCCGGGGAGACCCAGTACTTC
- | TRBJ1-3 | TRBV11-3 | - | CASSASIGNTIYF | TGTGCCAGCAGCGCATCCATCGGAAACACCATATATTTT
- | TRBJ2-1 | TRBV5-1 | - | CASSFLQGGEQFF | TGCGCCAGCAGCTTTTTACAGGGCGGCGAGCAGTTCTTC
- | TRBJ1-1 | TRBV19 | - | CASSIWTDNTEAFF | TGTGCCAGTAGTATATGGACGGACAACACTGAAGCTTTCTTT
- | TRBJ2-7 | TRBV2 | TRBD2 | CARSGSNYEQYF | TGTGCCAGAAGCGGGAGCAACTACGAGCAGTACTTC
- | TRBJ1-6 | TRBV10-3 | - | CAISESGDILRGSPLHF | TGTGCCATCAGTGAGTCGGGCGACATCTTGCGTGGTTCACCCCTCCACTTT
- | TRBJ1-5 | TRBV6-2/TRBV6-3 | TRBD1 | CASSPTGGDQPQHF | TGTGCCAGCAGCCCGACAGGGGGGGATCAGCCCCAGCATTTT
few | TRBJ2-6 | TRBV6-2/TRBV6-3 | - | CASSSGLSGANVLTF | TGTGCCAGCAGTTCAGGGCTCTCTGGGGCCAACGTCCTGACTTTC
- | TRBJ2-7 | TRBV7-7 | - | CAIPQGRSRTVSYEQYF | TGTGCCATCCCACAAGGTAGAAGCCGCACCGTTTCCTACGAGCAGTACTTC
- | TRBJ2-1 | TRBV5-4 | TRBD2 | CASSLAFWGSGNEQFF | TGTGCCAGCAGCTTGGCCTTTTGGGGTAGCGGGAATGAGCAGTTCTTC
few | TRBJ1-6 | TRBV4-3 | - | CASSQDDAKSGLHF | TGCGCCAGCAGCCAAGATGATGCGAAGTCAGGCCTCCACTTT
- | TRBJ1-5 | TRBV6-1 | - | CASSEIGVQGGFNQPQHF | TGTGCCAGCAGTGAAATCGGAGTACAGGGAGGTTTCAATCAGCCCCAGCATTTT
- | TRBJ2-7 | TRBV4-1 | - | CASSQGPGYEQYF | TGCGCCAGCAGCCAAGGCCCGGGGTACGAGCAGTACTTC
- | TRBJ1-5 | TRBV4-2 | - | CASSQVEQLNQPQHF | TGTGCCAGCAGCCAAGTCGAGCAGCTTAATCAGCCCCAGCATTTT
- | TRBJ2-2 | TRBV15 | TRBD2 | CATSREAGQNTGELFF | TGTGCCACCAGCAGAGAAGCGGGGCAAAACACCGGGGAGCTGTTTTTT
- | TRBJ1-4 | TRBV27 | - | CASSPRTGEKLFF | TGTGCCAGCAGTCCGAGGACGGGTGAAAAACTGTTTTTT
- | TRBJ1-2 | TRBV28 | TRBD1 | CASSFPGTGSYGYTF | TGTGCCAGCAGTTTCCCCGGGACAGGGAGCTATGGCTACACCTTC
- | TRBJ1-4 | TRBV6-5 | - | CASVSRATNEKLFF | TGTGCCAGCGTTTCTAGGGCAACTAATGAAAAACTGTTTTTT
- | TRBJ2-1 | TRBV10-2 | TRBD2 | CASSESMAGGDNEQFF | TGCGCCAGCAGTGAGTCGATGGCGGGGGGAGACAATGAGCAGTTCTTC
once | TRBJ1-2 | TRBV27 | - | CASSFQGYYGYTF | TGTGCCAGCAGTTTCCAGGGGTACTATGGCTACACCTTC
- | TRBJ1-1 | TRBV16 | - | CASSQEFYGDTEAFF | TGTGCCAGCAGCCAAGAGTTTTATGGCGACACTGAAGCTTTCTTT
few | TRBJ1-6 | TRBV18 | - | CASSSGTESPLHF | TGTGCCAGCTCATCCGGGACTGAATCACCCCTCCACTTT
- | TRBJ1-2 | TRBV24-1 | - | CATSPGGADYGYTF | TGTGCCACCAGCCCCGGGGGCGCCGACTATGGCTACACCTTC
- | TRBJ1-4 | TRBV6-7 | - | CASTRTDPGRGKLFF | TGTGCCAGCACCCGCACTGACCCGGGAAGAGGAAAACTGTTTTTT
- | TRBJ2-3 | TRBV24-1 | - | CATSDFSDTQYF | TGTGCCACCAGTGATTTCTCAGATACGCAGTATTTT
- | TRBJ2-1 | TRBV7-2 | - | CASSLSRESNEQFF | TGTGCCAGCAGCTTATCGAGGGAATCGAATGAGCAGTTCTTC
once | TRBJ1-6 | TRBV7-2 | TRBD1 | CASSSGQVLNSPLHF | TGTGCCAGCAGCTCCGGACAGGTGCTTAATTCACCCCTCCACTTT
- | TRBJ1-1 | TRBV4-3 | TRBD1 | CASSQDPPQGVMNTEAFF | TGCGCCAGCAGCCAAGATCCGCCCCAGGGGGTCATGAACACTGAAGCTTTCTTT
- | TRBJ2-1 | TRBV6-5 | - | CASRDHIEVGEQFF | TGTGCCAGCAGAGACCACATAGAGGTTGGTGAGCAGTTCTTC
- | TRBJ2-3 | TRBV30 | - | CACKQGLTDTQYF | TGTGCCTGTAAACAGGGTCTCACAGATACGCAGTATTTT
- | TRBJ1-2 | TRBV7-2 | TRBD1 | CASSVDRAKWGYTF | TGTGCCAGCAGCGTAGACAGGGCGAAGTGGGGCTACACCTTC
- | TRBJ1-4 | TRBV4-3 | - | CASSQIRGQAEKLFF | TGCGCCAGCAGCCAGATTCGGGGGCAAGCCGAAAAACTGTTTTTT
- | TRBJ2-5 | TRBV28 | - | CASSPRELRQETQYF | TGTGCCAGCAGTCCACGGGAGCTACGGCAAGAGACCCAGTACTTC
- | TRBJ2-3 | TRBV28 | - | CASTPERTFITDTQYF | TGTGCCAGCACCCCGGAACGGACGTTTATCACAGATACGCAGTATTTT
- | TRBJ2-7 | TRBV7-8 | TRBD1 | CASSLKGQGMIYEQYF | TGTGCCAGCAGCTTAAAGGGACAGGGAATGATCTACGAGCAGTACTTC
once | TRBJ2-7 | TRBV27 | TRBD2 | CASSPGLAGDEQYF | TGTGCCAGCAGTCCGGGACTAGCGGGAGACGAGCAGTACTTC
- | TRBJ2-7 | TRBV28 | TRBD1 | CASSLSGGDEQYF | TGTGCCAGCAGTTTATCAGGGGGCGACGAGCAGTACTTC
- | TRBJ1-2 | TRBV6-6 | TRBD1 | CASSYDWTGDGTF | TGTGCCAGCAGTTACGATTGGACAGGGGATGGCACCTTC
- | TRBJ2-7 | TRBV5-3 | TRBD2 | CARLSSGGLYEQYF | TGTGCCAGACTCTCTAGCGGGGGACTCTACGAGCAGTACTTC
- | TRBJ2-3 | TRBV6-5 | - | CASSYSQGKTDTQYF | TGTGCCAGCAGTTATAGTCAGGGGAAGACAGATACGCAGTATTTT